The clone carrying this T cell receptor (beta chain) was found once. Per the original data handling: Estimation of nucleated cell counts relied on the amplification of reference gene primers. Only in-frame clones appear in the TCRdb table, and some are missing; sequencing was by immunoSEQ multiplex PCR. That table gives V, J and clone size, and the DNA gave D and trimming. The sample consists of some 240,000 clones, around 81% of them appearing once. Germline CDR1 LGHDT, CDR2 YNNKEL (reference sequence). CDR3 size: 15 residues. The germline V and J ends were trimmed by 7 bases and 4 bases, with 17 bases remaining between them. The sample is drawn from a study of blood T cell repertoires in COVID-19. The overall study: Samples taken during acute and convalescent COVID-19 were collected in the United States, Italy and Spain.

This chain joins TRBV3-1 (or the pseudogene TRBV3-2) and TRBJ1-3; no definite D call. The TCR originated in a human donor in a cohort sampled during active COVID-19. Source material: peripheral blood. The CDR3 nucleotides are TGTGCCAGCAAGGCCGGAGGTCGGGAGGGAAACACCATATATTTT. This sequence encodes CASKAGGREGNTIYF.